This T cell receptor (beta chain) was sequenced for a study of shared clonotypes between healthy human individuals. About this clone itself: What it binds is unknown. Additional DNA sequences in this sample encode the identical CDR3.

Study-level results: Researchers found naive subsets generally carried larger estimated richness than memory subsets.

Deep-level assay runs were performed. TCRdb keeps only in-frame clones here, not all; method: immunoSEQ multiplex PCR. Of fewer than 3 million clones listed, approximately 90% are singletons. CDR1 is MGHRA, CDR2 YSYEKL, per germline. After removal of 2 bases from V and 0 bases from J, the junction contained 4 bases not matched to a gene. This CDR3 is 17 amino acids long. J is TRBJ2-1 and V is TRBV4-1; 10 bases line up with TRBD2. This sequence was found in a man younger than 30 in good health. Some clones in this sample may be carry-over from other donors' samples. Sequencing was performed on naive CD4+ T cells from PBMCs. The subset was: CD45RA+ positively selected. CDR3 bases: TGCGCCAGCAGCCAACCGACTAGCGGGCGCTCCTACAATGAGCAGTTCTTC. It translates to CASSQPTSGRSYNEQFF.